A single sample gave rise to the 27 T cell receptor beta chains below, sequenced in a study of somatic mutations in cytotoxic T cells in rheumatoid arthritis. Clones were read by immunoSEQ multiplex PCR, and TCRdb kept only the in-frame ones, dropping some. The sample records roughly 16,000 clones, approximately 75% being singletons. The specimen sequenced was CD8+ T cells sorted from blood. The source is an adult with rheumatoid arthritis.

This sequence joins TRBV25-1 and TRBJ2-2; a weak D match, TRBD1 (5 bases). V shed 6 bases and J shed 3 bases, with 14 bases lying between them. The germline V gene encodes CDR1 MGHDK and CDR2 SYGVNS. The CDR3 totals 15 residues. The DNA for the CDR3 is TGTGCCAGCAGCCCAGGGAAAGAGGACACCGGGGAGCTGTTTTTT. As protein: CASSPGKEDTGELFF.

The genes are TRBV6-1 and TRBJ1-1; 10 nucleotides line up with TRBD1. The CDR3 extends over 14 amino acids. The V gene end was trimmed by 5 bases and the J gene end by 5 bases; junction bases not matched to a gene: 5. CDR1 MNHNS and CDR2 SASEGT come from the germline V gene. The CDR3 here is CASSRDRGGTEAFF. The CDR3 bases are TGTGCCAGCAGTCGGGACAGGGGAGGAACTGAAGCTTTCTTT.

CDR3 region: CASSLGGGNSPLHF. In DNA, the CDR3 is TGTGCCAGCAGCTTAGGAGGTGGCAATTCACCCCTCCACTTT. J is TRBJ1-6 and V is TRBV7-8, with D unresolved. This CDR3 is 14 amino acids long. V was cut by 1 base and J by 7 bases, with 8 bases left in between. The V gene's germline CDR1 is SGHVS and CDR2 FQNEAQ.

This clone is medium-sized (0.01 to 0.1%). The chain couples TRBV23-1 to TRBJ2-3, with TRBD2 matching over 7 bases. TRBV23-1 carries the ORF label, with uncertain function. V lost 0 bases, J lost 4 bases, and 1 base stayed unmatched. The CDR3 spans 14 residues. The CDR3 spells CASSQSRGADTQYF. The CDR3 bases are TGCGCCAGCAGTCAATCCCGGGGGGCAGATACGCAGTATTTT.

The chain links TRBV10-2 to TRBJ2-3; 7 nucleotides match TRBD1. CDR3 length: 15 residues. Germline values: CDR1 WSHSY, CDR2 SAAADI. V lost 0 bases and J lost 5; bases outside the gene matches: 5. CDR3 sequence reads: CASSESPAGGDTQYF. As DNA, the CDR3 is TGCGCCAGCAGTGAGTCACCCGCAGGGGGAGATACGCAGTATTTT.

The rearrangement links TRBV11-2 to TRBJ2-1; weak D call: TRBD2 (5 bases). V lost 1 base to trimming and J lost 7 bases, with 11 bases between them. This CDR3 is built from 14 residues. Germline-derived CDR1 and CDR2 are SGHAT and FQNNGV. The CDR3, as DNA: TGTGCCAGCAGCTTAGCGAACGGGGAAAATGAGCAGTTCTTC. Translated: CASSLANGENEQFF. The whole variable domain, filled in from reference TRBV11-2 and TRBJ2-1, reads EAGVAQSPRYKIIEKRQSVAFWCNPISGHATLYWYQQILGQGPKLLIQFQNNGVVDDSQLPKDRFSAERLKGVDSTLKIQPAKLEDSAVYLCASSLANGENEQFFGPGTRLTVL.

This clone is a singleton in its sample. This chain links TRBV27 with TRBJ2-2; D possibly corresponds to TRBD2 (5 bases). Looked up from germline, CDR1 is MNHEY and CDR2 is SMNVEV (reference sequence). The CDR3 consists of 13 residues. V lost 6 bases and J lost 6, with 11 bases in between. The CDR3 bases are TGTGCCAGCAGACCCCGGGATTCCGGGGAGCTGTTTTTT. This translates into CASRPRDSGELFF.

The genes are TRBV11-2 and TRBJ2-5, with D perhaps given as TRBD1 or TRBD2 (5 bases each). V was shortened by 1 base and J by 2 bases, with 14 bases between the two germline ends. This CDR3 comprises 16 residues. The germline CDR1 and CDR2 sequences are SGHAT and FQNNGV. The chain's CDR3 is CASSLGSRGRQETQYF. In nucleotides, the CDR3 is TGTGCCAGCAGCTTAGGGTCTAGGGGACGGCAAGAGACCCAGTACTTC.

The table lists this clone with a few counts. The V gene is TRBV19, the J gene TRBJ1-3; the D is unclear. The germline CDR1 and CDR2 sequences are LNHDA and SQIVND (reference sequence). With 5 bases removed from V and 0 bases from J, the gap between germline ends came to 8 bases. CDR3 size: 14 residues. The CDR3 loop is CASSPTRSGNTIYF. CDR3 nucleotide sequence: TGTGCCAGTAGTCCGACGCGCTCTGGAAACACCATATATTTT.

This clone has just a few counts. The rearrangement uses TRBV10-3 and TRBJ2-3; D perhaps matches TRBD1 (5 bases). This CDR3 has 15 amino acids. The V end was cut by 3 bases, the J end by 4 bases, with 14 bases between. Germline CDR1 reads ENHRY; CDR2 reads SYGVKD. CDR3 protein: CAISDLQGEPDTQYF. DNA for the CDR3: TGTGCCATCAGTGACCTTCAGGGCGAGCCAGATACGCAGTATTTT.

This chain links TRBV6-1 with TRBJ1-1, with unresolved D. Trimming removed 5 bases at V and 2 bases at J, with 3 bases between. The CDR3 sequence is 11 residues long. The germline V gene encodes CDR1 MNHNS and CDR2 SASEGT. The CDR3: CASSSNTEAFF. CDR3 coding DNA: TGTGCCAGCAGTAGTAACACTGAAGCTTTCTTT.

This chain uses TRBV28 with TRBJ2-2; no definite D call. The CDR3 has 18 amino acids. The V and J ends lost 6 bases and 2 bases respectively, with 22 bases between them. CDR1 and CDR2 (germline): MDHEN, SYDVKM. The CDR3 bases are TGTGCCAGCAGCGCAGCCCAACCTGTGGGGTTAAACACCGGGGAGCTGTTTTTT. Amino acids: CASSAAQPVGLNTGELFF.

The chain carries TRBV28 and TRBJ2-2, with 8 bases matching TRBD1. Germline CDR1 and CDR2: MDHEN and SYDVKM. The CDR3 covers 17 residues. Trimming at V came to 5 bases and at J to 6 bases, leaving 14 bases not matched to a gene. The CDR3 sequence is CASSPSVGRGRPGELFF. The CDR3 region has the DNA TGTGCCAGCAGTCCATCCGTGGGCAGGGGGCGACCCGGGGAGCTGTTTTTT.

The chain recombines TRBV19 with TRBJ2-7; D uncertain. The length of the CDR3 is 14 residues. V lost 3 bases and J lost 6, with 15 bases in between. Germline lookup yields CDR1 LNHDA and CDR2 SQIVND (reference sequence). CDR3: CASSMRPGTGEQYF. The CDR3, as DNA: TGTGCCAGTAGTATGAGGCCAGGAACGGGCGAGCAGTACTTC.

The gene calls are TRBV5-6 and TRBJ2-7; 9 bases are a match to TRBD1. The CDR3 spans 15 residues. CDR1 is SGHDT and CDR2 is YYEEEE in the germline V gene. With V trimmed by 1 base and J by 6 bases, 8 bases remained unmatched. CDR3 in amino acids: CASSLTGGASREQYV. The CDR3 DNA reads as TGTGCCAGCAGCTTGACAGGGGGCGCTTCCCGCGAGCAGTACGTC.

The CDR3 nucleotides read TGCGCCAGCAGCCAAGTCGGCGGGGGGGTCTACGAGCAGTACTTC. It translates to CASSQVGGGVYEQYF. V and J are TRBV4-1 and TRBJ2-7, with TRBD2 identical over 9 bases. CDR1 is MGHRA, CDR2 YSYEKL, per germline. V was pared by 1 base and J by 3 bases, with 4 bases of the junction left unmatched. This CDR3 has 15 amino acids.

The chain carries TRBV11-2 and TRBJ2-3; D is possibly TRBD1 (6 bases). CDR3 size: 15 residues. Germline CDR1 reads SGHAT; CDR2 reads FQNNGV. Trimming cost V 7 bases and J 2 bases, with 16 bases left between them. The DNA for the CDR3 is TGTGCCAGCAACAACAAGGGGGAATACACAGATACGCAGTATTTT. Translation: CASNNKGEYTDTQYF.

The gene calls are TRBV14 and TRBJ1-6; D not certain. CDR1 is SGHDN and CDR2 is FVKESK in the germline V gene. V lost 0 bases and J lost 9, with 12 bases in between. CDR3 size: 15 residues. CDR3 coding DNA: TGTGCCAGCAGCCAAGATCTGGCGGAAGTTTCACCCCTCCACTTT. Encoded protein: CASSQDLAEVSPLHF.

This clone came up once. The V gene is TRBV28, the J gene TRBJ2-7; a possible D gene is TRBD1 (5 bases). The CDR3 runs to 13 residues. Per germline, CDR1 MDHEN and CDR2 SYDVKM. V gave up 5 bases and J gave up 2 bases, with 10 bases separating them. The CDR3 DNA sequence: TGTGCCAGCAGTCCGGACATTCCCTACGAGCAGTACTTC. This gives the protein CASSPDIPYEQYF.

Only a few counts were recorded for this clone. Other DNA sequences of this sample code for an identical CDR3. This chain connects TRBV7-2 to TRBJ2-7, with D maybe TRBD2 (7 bases). CDR3 length: 15 amino acids. Deletions cut 3 bases from V and 0 bases from J, with 12 bases between. Germline assignment: CDR1 SGHTA and CDR2 FQGNSA. In DNA form, the CDR3 reads TGTGCCAGCAGCTTGGGGGGGGGCATCTCCTACGAGCAGTACTTC. The encoded protein is CASSLGGGISYEQYF.

V and J are TRBV12-5 and TRBJ1-3, with 7 bases fitting TRBD1. The CDR3 is made up of 18 amino acids. Germline V gene lookup returns CDR1 LGHNT and CDR2 FRNRAP. V lost 4 bases to trimming and J lost 2 bases; unmatched junction nucleotides: 14. The CDR3 loop reads CASGSESTGEGAGNTIYF. The CDR3 DNA is TGTGCTAGTGGTTCGGAAAGCACAGGGGAAGGGGCTGGAAACACCATATATTTT.

V usage is TRBV7-3 and J usage is TRBJ1-5; D not resolved. Per germline, CDR1 SGHTA and CDR2 FQGTGA. The CDR3 covers 17 residues. With 2 bases removed from V and 0 bases from J, the gap between germline ends came to 14 bases. CDR3 amino acids: CASSLGRRHSSNQPQHF. CDR3 DNA sequence: TGTGCCAGCAGCTTAGGGCGGCGACACTCTAGCAATCAGCCCCAGCATTTT.

V is TRBV7-9 and J is TRBJ2-4; D could derive from TRBD1 or TRBD2 (5 bases each). The CDR3 is 11 amino acids. Germline V gives CDR1 SEHNR, CDR2 FQNEAQ (reference sequence). V lost 5 bases to trimming and J lost 9 bases, with 8 bases between them. The CDR3 reads CASSTGGIQYF. In DNA form, the CDR3 reads TGTGCCAGCAGCACAGGAGGCATTCAGTACTTC.

CDR3 loop: CASRFDPRGLNTEAFF. Here the CDR3 DNA reads TGTGCCAGCCGGTTCGATCCCAGGGGACTGAACACTGAAGCTTTCTTT. The genes are TRBV28 and TRBJ1-1; the D gene is possibly TRBD1 (6 bases). The V gene's germline CDR1 is MDHEN and CDR2 SYDVKM. CDR3 length: 16 amino acids. V lost 8 bases to trimming and J lost 0 bases, with 19 bases between them.

J is TRBJ1-2 and V is TRBV28; D call uncertain. The length of the CDR3 is 11 residues. Germline V gives CDR1 MDHEN, CDR2 SYDVKM. Trimming took off 6 bases at V and 4 bases at J, with 6 bases between the two ends. This CDR3 is CASSRSYGYTF. The CDR3 bases are TGTGCCAGCAGCCGCTCCTATGGCTACACCTTC.

V usage is TRBV7-9 and J usage is TRBJ1-4; unclear D gene. V was shortened by 3 bases and J by 7 bases, with 12 bases between the two germline ends. The CDR3 is 14 amino acids. Germline values: CDR1 SEHNR, CDR2 FQNEAQ (reference sequence). Here the CDR3 reads CASSFIGRAEKLFF. The CDR3 DNA follows: TGTGCCAGCAGCTTCATAGGACGGGCTGAAAAACTGTTTTTT.

V and J are TRBV6-1 and TRBJ2-1, with 8 positions matching TRBD2. Germline trimming cut 1 base from V and 7 bases from J; bases unmatched to any gene: 9. Germline V gives CDR1 MNHNS, CDR2 SASEGT. The length of the CDR3 is 16 residues. CDR3 nucleotide sequence: TGTGCCAGCAGTGAAGGGCCGGGGGGGCCGGAAAATGAGCAGTTCTTC. It yields the protein CASSEGPGGPENEQFF.